Shown below are 3 T cell receptor beta chains from a single sample sequenced in a study of cytomegalovirus exposure and HLA in healthy donors. This PCR relied on a set of 60 Vbeta primers and 13 Jbeta primers. Profiled with immunoSEQ multiplex PCR; TCRdb holds only in-frame clones, not every one. The top ten clones hold roughly 8% of a sample with 90,000 to 110,000 clones, 73% of them seen once. Material: PBMCs. Source of these receptors: a man aged 40-50 years in good health and CMV-seronegative.

The chain has TRBV28 and TRBJ1-3, with a possible D match to TRBD1 (5 bases). The CDR3 sequence is 15 residues long. Trimming took 6 bases from V and 0 from J, leaving 12 bases between them. In germline, CDR1 is MDHEN, CDR2 SYDVKM. The CDR3 bases are TGTGCCAGCAGCGCGACAGACCGCTCTGGAAACACCATATATTTT. Translated: CASSATDRSGNTIYF.

This chain connects TRBV12-5 to TRBJ1-2, with 9 bases aligning to TRBD1. This CDR3 spans 14 amino acids. CDR1 and CDR2 (germline): LGHNT, FRNRAP. The junction had 1 base not matched to a gene; V was cut back by 3 bases and J by 2 bases. Written as DNA, the CDR3 is TGTGCTAGTGGTTTAGGACAGGGGAACTATGGCTACACCTTC. It translates to CASGLGQGNYGYTF.

V is TRBV6-5 and J is TRBJ1-5; the D gene is possibly TRBD1 (5 bases). This CDR3 has 14 amino acids. CDR1 MNHEY and CDR2 SVGAGI come from the germline V gene. Deletions cut 0 bases from V and 7 bases from J, with 10 bases between. CDR3 in amino acids: CASSYSGGGQPQHF. In nucleotides, the CDR3 is TGTGCCAGCAGTTACTCCGGGGGTGGGCAGCCCCAGCATTTT.